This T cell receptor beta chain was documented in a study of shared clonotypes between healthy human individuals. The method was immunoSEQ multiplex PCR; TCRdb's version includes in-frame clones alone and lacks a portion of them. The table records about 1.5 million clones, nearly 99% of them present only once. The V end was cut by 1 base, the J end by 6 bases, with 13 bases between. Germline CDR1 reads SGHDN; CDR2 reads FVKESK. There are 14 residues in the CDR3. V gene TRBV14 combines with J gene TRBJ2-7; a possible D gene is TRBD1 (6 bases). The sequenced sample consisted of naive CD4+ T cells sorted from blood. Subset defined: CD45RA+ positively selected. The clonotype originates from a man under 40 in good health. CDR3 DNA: TGTGCCAGCAGCCAAGTCGCCCCGACAGGCGAGCAGTACTTC. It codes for CASSQVAPTGEQYF.